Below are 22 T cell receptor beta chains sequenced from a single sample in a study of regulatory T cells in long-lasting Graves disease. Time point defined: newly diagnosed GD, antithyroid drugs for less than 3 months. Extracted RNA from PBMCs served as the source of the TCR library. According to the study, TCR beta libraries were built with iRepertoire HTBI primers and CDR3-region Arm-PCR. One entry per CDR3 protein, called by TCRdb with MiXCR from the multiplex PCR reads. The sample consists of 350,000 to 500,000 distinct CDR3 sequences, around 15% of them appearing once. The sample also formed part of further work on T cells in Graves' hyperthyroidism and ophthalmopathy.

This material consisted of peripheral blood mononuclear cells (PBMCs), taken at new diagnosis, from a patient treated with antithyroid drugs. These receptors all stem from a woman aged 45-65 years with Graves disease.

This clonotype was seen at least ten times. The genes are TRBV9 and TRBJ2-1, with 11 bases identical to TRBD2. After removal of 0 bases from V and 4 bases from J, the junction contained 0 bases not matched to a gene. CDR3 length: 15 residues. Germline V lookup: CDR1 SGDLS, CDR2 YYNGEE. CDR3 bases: TGTGCCAGCAGCGTAGGGACTAGCGGGTACAATGAGCAGTTCTTC. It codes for CASSVGTSGYNEQFF.

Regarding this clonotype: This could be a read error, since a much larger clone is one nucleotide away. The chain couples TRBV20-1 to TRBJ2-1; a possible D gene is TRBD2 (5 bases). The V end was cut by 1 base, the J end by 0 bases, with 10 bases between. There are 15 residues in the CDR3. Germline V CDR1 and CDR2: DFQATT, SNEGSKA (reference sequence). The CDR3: CSARGAAGSYNEQFF. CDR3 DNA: TGCAGTGCTAGAGGTGCGGCGGGCTCCTACAATGAGCAGTTCTTC.

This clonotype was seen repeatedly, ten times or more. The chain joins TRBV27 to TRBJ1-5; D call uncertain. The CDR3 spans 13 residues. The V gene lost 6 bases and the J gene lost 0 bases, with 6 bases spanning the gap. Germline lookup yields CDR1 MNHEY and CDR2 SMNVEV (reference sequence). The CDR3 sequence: CASSTASNQPQHF. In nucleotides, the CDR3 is TGTGCCAGCAGCACTGCTAGCAATCAGCCCCAGCATTTT.

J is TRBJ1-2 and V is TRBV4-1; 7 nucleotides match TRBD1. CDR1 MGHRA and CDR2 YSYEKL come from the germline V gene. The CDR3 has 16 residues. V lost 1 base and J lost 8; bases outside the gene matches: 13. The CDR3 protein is CASSQGQGRDQKGYTF. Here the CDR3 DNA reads TGCGCCAGCAGCCAAGGACAGGGTAGGGATCAAAAAGGCTACACCTTC.

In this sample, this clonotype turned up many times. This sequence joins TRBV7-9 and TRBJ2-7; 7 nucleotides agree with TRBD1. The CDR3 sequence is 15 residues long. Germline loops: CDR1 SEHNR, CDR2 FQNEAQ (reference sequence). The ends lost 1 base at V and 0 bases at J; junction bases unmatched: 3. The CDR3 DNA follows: TGTGCCAGCAGCTTAGGGGACAGCAACTCCTACGAGCAGTACTTC. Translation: CASSLGDSNSYEQYF.

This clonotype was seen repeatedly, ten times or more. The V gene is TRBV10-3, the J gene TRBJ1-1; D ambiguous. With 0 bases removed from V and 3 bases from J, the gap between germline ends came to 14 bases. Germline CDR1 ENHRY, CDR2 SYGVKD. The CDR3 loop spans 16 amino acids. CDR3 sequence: CAISESNFWRDTEAFF. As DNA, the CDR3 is TGTGCCATCAGTGAGTCGAATTTCTGGCGAGACACTGAAGCTTTCTTT.

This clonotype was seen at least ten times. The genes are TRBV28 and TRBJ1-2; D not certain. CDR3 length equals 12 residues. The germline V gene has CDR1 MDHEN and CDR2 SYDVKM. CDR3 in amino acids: CASKTGHYGYTF. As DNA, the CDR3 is TGTGCTTCGAAGACGGGCCACTATGGCTACACCTTC.

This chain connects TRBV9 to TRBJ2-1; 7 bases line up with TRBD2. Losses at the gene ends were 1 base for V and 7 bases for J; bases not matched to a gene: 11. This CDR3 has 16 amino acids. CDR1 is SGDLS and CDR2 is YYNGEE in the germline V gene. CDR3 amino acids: CASSVLFLAEGNEQFF. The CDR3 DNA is TGTGCCAGCAGCGTACTTTTCCTAGCGGAGGGGAATGAGCAGTTCTTC.

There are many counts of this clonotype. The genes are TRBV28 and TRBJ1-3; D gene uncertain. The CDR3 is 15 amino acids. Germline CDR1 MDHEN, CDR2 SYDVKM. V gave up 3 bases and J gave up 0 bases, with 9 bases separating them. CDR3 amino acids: CASSLAARSGNTIYF. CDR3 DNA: TGTGCCAGCAGTTTGGCAGCTCGCTCTGGAAACACCATATATTTT.

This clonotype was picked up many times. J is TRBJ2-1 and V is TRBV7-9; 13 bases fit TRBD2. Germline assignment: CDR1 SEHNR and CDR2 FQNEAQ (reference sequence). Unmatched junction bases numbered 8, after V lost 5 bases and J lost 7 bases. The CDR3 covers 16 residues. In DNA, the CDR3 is TGTGCCAGCAGCCCTCGGACTAGCGGGAGAGGGAATGAGCAGTTCTTC. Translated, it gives CASSPRTSGRGNEQFF.

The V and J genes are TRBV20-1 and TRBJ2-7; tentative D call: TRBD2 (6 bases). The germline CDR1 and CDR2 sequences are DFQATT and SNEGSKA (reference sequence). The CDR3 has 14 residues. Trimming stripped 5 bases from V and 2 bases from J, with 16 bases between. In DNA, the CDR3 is TGCAGTGCTGGGAGGTACCGGAGCCCCTACGAGCAGTACTTC. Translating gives CSAGRYRSPYEQYF.

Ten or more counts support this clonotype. This CDR3 reads CAWSVQEGQPQHF. The DNA of the CDR3 is TGTGCCTGGAGTGTACAGGAGGGACAGCCCCAGCATTTT. The chain couples TRBV30 to TRBJ1-5; D may be TRBD1 (5 bases). Germline CDR1 GTSNPN, CDR2 SVGIG (reference sequence). The CDR3 length is 13 residues. V lost 0 bases and J lost 7, with 10 bases in between.

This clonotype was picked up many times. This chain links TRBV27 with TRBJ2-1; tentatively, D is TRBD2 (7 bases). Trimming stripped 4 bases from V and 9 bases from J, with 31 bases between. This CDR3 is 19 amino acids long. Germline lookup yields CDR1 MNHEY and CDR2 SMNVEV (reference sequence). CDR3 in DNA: TGTGCCAGCAGTTACAGGGCCCCTCCTCAGTCGGCGGGAGATGGTGAGCAGTTCTTC. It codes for CASSYRAPPQSAGDGEQFF.

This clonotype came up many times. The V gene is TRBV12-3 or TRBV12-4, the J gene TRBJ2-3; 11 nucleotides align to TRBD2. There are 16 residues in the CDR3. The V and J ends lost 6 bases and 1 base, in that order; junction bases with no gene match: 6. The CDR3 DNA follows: TGTGCCAGCAGACCCACGGGACTAGCGGGCACAGATACGCAGTATTTT. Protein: CASRPTGLAGTDTQYF.

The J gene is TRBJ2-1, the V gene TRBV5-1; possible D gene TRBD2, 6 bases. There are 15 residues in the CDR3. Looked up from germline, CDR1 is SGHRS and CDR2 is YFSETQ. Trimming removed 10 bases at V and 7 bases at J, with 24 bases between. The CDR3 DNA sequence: TGCGCCGGCAACCAGGGAGGCGCCATCGTAAATGAGCAGTTCTTC. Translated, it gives CAGNQGGAIVNEQFF.

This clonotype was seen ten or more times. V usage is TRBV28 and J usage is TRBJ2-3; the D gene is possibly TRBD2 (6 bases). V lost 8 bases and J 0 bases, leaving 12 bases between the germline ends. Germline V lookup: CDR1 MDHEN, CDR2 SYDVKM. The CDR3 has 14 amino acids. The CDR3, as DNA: TGTGCCAGCGGGACCGGGACTAGCACAGATACGCAGTATTTT. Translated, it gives CASGTGTSTDTQYF.

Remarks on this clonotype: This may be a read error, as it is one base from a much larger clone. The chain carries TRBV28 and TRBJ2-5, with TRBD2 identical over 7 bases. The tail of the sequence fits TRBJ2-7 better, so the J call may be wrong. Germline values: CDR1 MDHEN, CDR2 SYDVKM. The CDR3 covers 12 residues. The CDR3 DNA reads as TGTGCCAGCAGAAACGGGGAGGGCGAGCAGTACTTC. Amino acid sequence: CASRNGEGEQYF.

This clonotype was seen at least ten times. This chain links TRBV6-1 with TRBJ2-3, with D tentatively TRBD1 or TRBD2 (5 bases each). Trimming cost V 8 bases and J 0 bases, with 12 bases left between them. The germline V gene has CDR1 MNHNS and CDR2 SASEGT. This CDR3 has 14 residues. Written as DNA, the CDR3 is TGTGCCAGCGGGACGGAGACTAGCACAGATACGCAGTATTTT. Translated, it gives CASGTETSTDTQYF.

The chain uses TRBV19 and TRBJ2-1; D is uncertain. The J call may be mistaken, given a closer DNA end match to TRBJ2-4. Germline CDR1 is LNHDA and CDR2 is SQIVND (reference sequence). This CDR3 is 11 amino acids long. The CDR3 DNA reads TGTGCCAGTAGTAGACGGGACATTCAGTACTTC. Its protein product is CASSRRDIQYF.

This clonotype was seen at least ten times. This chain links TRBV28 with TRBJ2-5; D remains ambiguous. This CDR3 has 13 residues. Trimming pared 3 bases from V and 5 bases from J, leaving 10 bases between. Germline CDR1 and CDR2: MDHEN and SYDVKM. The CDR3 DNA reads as TGTGCCAGCAGTTTTCCTGCGATGGAGACCCAGTACTTC. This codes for CASSFPAMETQYF.

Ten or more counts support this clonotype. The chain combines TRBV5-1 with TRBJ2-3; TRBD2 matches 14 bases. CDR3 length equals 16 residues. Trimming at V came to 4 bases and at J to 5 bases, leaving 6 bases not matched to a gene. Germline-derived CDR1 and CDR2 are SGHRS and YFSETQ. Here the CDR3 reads CASSAGTSGSVDTQYF. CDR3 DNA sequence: TGCGCCAGCAGCGCAGGGACTAGCGGGAGTGTAGATACGCAGTATTTT.

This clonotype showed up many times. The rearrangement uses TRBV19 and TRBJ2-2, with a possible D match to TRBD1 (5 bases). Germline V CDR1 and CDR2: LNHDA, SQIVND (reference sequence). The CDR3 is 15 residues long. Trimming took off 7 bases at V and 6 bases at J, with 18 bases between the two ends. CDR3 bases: TGTGCCAGTACCTTGCGCAGGGAAGTTGCCGGGGAGCTGTTTTTT. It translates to CASTLRREVAGELFF. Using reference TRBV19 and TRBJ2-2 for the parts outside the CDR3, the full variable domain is DGGITQSPKYLFRKEGQNVTLSCEQNLNHDAMYWYRQDPGQGLRLIYYSQIVNDFQKGDIAEGYSVSREKKESFPLTVTSAQKNPTAFYLCASTLRREVAGELFFGEGSRLTVL.